The 9 T cell receptor beta chains reported below all come from one sample, sequenced in a study of cytomegalovirus exposure and HLA in healthy donors. Use of 60 Vbeta and 13 Jbeta primers characterized the PCR. Sequenced by immunoSEQ multiplex PCR; TCRdb stores in-frame clones only, minus some. Counted here are about 160,000 clones, approximately 86% occurring once; the ten biggest clones make up 1.5% to 2%. The sample was PBMCs. These receptors came from a woman between 18 and 29 years old in good health and CMV-seronegative.

The chain carries TRBV5-1 and TRBJ1-4; D is unclear. The CDR3 is 13 amino acids. The germline V gene encodes CDR1 SGHRS and CDR2 YFSETQ. V lost 5 bases and J 7 bases, leaving 12 bases between the germline ends. For the CDR3, the DNA is TGCGCCAGCAGAATTGGACTACTTGAAAAACTGTTTTTT. It translates to CASRIGLLEKLFF. The variable domain in full, completed from reference TRBV5-1 and TRBJ1-4, reads KAGVTQTPRYLIKTRGQQVTLSCSPISGHRSVSWYQQTPGQGLQFLFEYFSETQRNKGNFPGRFSGRQFSNSRSEMNVSTLELGDSALYLCASRIGLLEKLFFGSGTQLSVL.

The chain is built from TRBV28 and TRBJ2-7, with TRBD1 matching 9 bases. This CDR3 has 13 residues. Germline V gene lookup returns CDR1 MDHEN and CDR2 SYDVKM. Trimming took 6 bases from V and 3 from J; bases not matched to a gene: 3. CDR3 in DNA: TGTGCCAGCAGCGGACAGGGGATCTACGAGCAGTACTTC. Translation gives CASSGQGIYEQYF.

The V gene is TRBV6-5, the J gene TRBJ1-6; 8 nucleotides align to TRBD1. This CDR3 contains 16 residues. The V gene end was trimmed by 0 bases and the J gene end by 8 bases; junction bases not matched to a gene: 6. Germline V gene data show CDR1 as MNHEY and CDR2 as SVGAGI. The CDR3 here is CASSYSMQGAHSPLHF. The CDR3 nucleotides read TGTGCCAGCAGTTACTCGATGCAGGGGGCGCATTCACCCCTCCACTTT.

V usage is TRBV4-1 and J usage is TRBJ1-5; no clear D. CDR1 is MGHRA, CDR2 YSYEKL, per germline. The V end lost 1 base, the J end lost 1 base, and 11 bases lay between the germline ends. CDR3 length: 16 amino acids. CDR3 coding DNA: TGCGCCAGCAGCCAAGGGGAGGGTCCAAGCAATCAGCCCCAGCATTTT. This gives the protein CASSQGEGPSNQPQHF.

This chain connects TRBV28 to TRBJ2-7, with D unresolved. Trimming stripped 2 bases from V and 9 bases from J, with 14 bases between. This CDR3 comprises 13 residues. Germline CDR1 is MDHEN and CDR2 is SYDVKM. The CDR3 DNA reads TGTGCCAGCAGTTTAGTCGGCTCATCGGGGCAGTACTTC. This gives the protein CASSLVGSSGQYF. The full variable domain, rest sourced from reference TRBV28 and TRBJ2-7, is DVKVTQSSRYLVKRTGEKVFLECVQDMDHENMFWYRQDPGLGLRLIYFSYDVKMKEKGDIPEGYSVSREKKERFSLILESASTNQTSMYLCASSLVGSSGQYFGPGTRLTVT.

The V gene is TRBV5-4, the J gene TRBJ2-1; D ambiguous. The CDR3 spans 12 residues. With 6 bases removed from V and 12 bases from J, the gap between germline ends came to 16 bases. Germline V gives CDR1 SGHNT, CDR2 YYREEE (reference sequence). CDR3 in DNA: TGTGCCAGCAACTCTGAGGCTTTGGTGCAGTTCTTC. Its translation: CASNSEALVQFF.

V usage is TRBV2 and J usage is TRBJ2-1; D uncertain. This CDR3 is 13 amino acids long. The ends were cut back, 6 bases at V and 2 bases at J, with 8 bases in the middle. Germline V gene lookup returns CDR1 SNHLY and CDR2 FYNNEI. CDR3 region: CASSNRAYNEQFF. The CDR3 DNA is TGTGCCAGCAGCAATCGGGCCTACAATGAGCAGTTCTTC.

J is TRBJ2-1 and V is TRBV6-4, with TRBD2 matching over 10 bases. Germline-derived CDR1 and CDR2 are MRHNA and SNTAGT. The V segment lost 4 bases and the J segment 0 bases; nucleotides outside the gene matches: 0. The CDR3 contains 15 residues. DNA of the CDR3: TGTGCCAGCAGTGTAGCGGGGGGCTCCTACAATGAGCAGTTCTTC. Translating gives CASSVAGGSYNEQFF.

This chain joins TRBV18 and TRBJ2-7; 8 bases align to TRBD1. Germline CDR1 and CDR2: KGHSH and LQKENI. This CDR3 region has 16 residues. V was pared by 2 bases and J by 3 bases, with 9 bases of the junction left unmatched. The DNA for the CDR3 is TGTGCCAGCTCACCAATCGGGACAGGCCCGGGCTACGAGCAGTACTTC. Residues: CASSPIGTGPGYEQYF.